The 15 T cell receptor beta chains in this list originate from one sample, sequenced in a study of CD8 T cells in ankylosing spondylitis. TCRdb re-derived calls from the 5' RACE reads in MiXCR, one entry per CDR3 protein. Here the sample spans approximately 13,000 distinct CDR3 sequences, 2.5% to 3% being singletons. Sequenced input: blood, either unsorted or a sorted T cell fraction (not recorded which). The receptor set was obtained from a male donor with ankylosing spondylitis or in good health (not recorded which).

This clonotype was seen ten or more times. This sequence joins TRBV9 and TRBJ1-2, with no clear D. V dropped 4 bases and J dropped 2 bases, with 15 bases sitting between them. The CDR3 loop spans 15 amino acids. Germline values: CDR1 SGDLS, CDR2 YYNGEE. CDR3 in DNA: TGTGCCAGCAGCCCCTCAGCTGGCGGAAACTATGGCTACACCTTC. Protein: CASSPSAGGNYGYTF. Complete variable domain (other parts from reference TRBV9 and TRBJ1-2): DSGVTQTPKHLITATGQRVTLRCSPRSGDLSVYWYQQSLDQGLQFLIQYYNGEERAKGNILERFSAQQFPDLHSELNLSSLELGDSALYFCASSPSAGGNYGYTFGSGTRLTVV.

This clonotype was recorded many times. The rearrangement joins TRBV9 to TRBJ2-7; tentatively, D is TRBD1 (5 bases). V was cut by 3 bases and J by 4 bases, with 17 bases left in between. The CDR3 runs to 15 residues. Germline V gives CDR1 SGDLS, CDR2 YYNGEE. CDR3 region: CASSALDSPRYEQYF. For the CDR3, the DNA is TGTGCCAGCAGCGCCTTAGACAGTCCTCGGTACGAGCAGTACTTC.

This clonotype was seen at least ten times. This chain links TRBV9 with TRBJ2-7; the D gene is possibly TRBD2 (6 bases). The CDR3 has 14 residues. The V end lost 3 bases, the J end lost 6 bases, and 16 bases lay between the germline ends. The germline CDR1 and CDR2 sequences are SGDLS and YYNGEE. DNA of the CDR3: TGTGCCAGCAGCGCCGGGTGGGGCGGGGCCGAGCAGTACTTC. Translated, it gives CASSAGWGGAEQYF. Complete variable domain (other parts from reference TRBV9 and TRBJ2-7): DSGVTQTPKHLITATGQRVTLRCSPRSGDLSVYWYQQSLDQGLQFLIQYYNGEERAKGNILERFSAQQFPDLHSELNLSSLELGDSALYFCASSAGWGGAEQYFGPGTRLTVT.

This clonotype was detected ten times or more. This CDR3 reads CASSGWGQGTDTQYF. CDR3 nucleotide sequence: TGTGCCAGCAGTGGATGGGGACAGGGGACAGATACGCAGTATTTT. The gene calls are TRBV9 and TRBJ2-3, with 10 bases fitting TRBD1. The CDR3 loop spans 15 amino acids. The V gene end was trimmed by 5 bases and the J gene end by 3 bases; junction bases not matched to a gene: 6. Germline V CDR1 and CDR2: SGDLS, YYNGEE.

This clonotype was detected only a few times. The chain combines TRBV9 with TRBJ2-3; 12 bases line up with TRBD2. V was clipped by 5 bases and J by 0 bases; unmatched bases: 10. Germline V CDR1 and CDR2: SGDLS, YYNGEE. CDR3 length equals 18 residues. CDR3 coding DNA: TGTGCCAGCAGTAGACTAGCGGGGGCCCAGACTAGCACAGATACGCAGTATTTT. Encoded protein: CASSRLAGAQTSTDTQYF.

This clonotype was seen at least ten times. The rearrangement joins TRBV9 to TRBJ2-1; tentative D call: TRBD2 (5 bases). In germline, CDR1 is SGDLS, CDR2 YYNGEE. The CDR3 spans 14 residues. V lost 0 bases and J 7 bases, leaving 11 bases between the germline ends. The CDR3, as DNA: TGTGCCAGCAGCGTAGCCTCTAGCATGAATGAGCAGTTCTTC. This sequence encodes CASSVASSMNEQFF.

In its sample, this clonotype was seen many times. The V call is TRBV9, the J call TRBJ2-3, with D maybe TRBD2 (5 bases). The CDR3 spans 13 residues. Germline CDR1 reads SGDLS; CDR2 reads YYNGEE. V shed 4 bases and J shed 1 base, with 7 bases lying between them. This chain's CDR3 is CASSPGGTDTQYF. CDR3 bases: TGTGCCAGCAGCCCCGGGGGCACAGATACGCAGTATTTT.

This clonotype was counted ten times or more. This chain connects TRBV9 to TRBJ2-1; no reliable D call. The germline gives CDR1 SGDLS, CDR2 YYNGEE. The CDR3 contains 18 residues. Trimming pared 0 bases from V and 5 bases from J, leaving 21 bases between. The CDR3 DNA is TGTGCCAGCAGCGTAGGGCTGGATATAGTAGAGTGGGACAATGAGCAGTTCTTC. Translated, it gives CASSVGLDIVEWDNEQFF.

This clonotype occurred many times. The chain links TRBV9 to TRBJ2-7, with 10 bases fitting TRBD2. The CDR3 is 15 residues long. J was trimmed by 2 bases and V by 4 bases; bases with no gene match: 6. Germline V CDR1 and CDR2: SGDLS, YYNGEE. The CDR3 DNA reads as TGTGCCAGCAGCCTGGGCAGCGGGGGGGCCTACGAGCAGTACTTC. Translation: CASSLGSGGAYEQYF.

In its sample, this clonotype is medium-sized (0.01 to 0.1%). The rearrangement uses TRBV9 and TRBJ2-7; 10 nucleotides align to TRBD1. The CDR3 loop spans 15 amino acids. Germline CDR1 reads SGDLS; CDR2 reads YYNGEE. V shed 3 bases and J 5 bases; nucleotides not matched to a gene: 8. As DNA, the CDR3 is TGTGCCAGCAGCGAAACGGGACAGGGGATCCACGAGCAGTACTTC. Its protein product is CASSETGQGIHEQYF.

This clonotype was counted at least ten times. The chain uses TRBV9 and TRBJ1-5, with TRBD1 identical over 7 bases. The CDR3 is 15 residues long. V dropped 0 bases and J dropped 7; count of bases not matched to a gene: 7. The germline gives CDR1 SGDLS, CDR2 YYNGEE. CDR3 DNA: TGTGCCAGCAGCGTAGGACAGGGCTCAGGACAGCCCCAGCATTTT. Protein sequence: CASSVGQGSGQPQHF. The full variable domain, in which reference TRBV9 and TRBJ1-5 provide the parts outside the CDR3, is DSGVTQTPKHLITATGQRVTLRCSPRSGDLSVYWYQQSLDQGLQFLIQYYNGEERAKGNILERFSAQQFPDLHSELNLSSLELGDSALYFCASSVGQGSGQPQHFGDGTRLSIL.

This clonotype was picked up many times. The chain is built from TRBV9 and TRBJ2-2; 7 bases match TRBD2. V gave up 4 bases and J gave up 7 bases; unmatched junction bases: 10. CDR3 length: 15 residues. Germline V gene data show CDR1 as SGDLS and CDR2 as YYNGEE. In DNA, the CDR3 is TGTGCCAGCAGCCTCCAGCGGGGTGGGGGCGGGGAGCTGTTTTTT. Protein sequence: CASSLQRGGGGELFF.

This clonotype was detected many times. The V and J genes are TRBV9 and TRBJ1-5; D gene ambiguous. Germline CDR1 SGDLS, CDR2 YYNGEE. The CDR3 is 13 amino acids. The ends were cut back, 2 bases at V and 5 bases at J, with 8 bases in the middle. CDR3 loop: CASSVGIDQPQHF. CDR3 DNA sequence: TGTGCCAGCAGCGTCGGGATCGATCAGCCCCAGCATTTT.

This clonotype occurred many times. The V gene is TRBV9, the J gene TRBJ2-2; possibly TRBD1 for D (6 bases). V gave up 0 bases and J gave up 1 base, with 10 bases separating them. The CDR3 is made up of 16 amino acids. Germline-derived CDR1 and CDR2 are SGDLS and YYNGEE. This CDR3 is CASSVERGMNTGELFF. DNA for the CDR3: TGTGCCAGCAGCGTAGAAAGGGGGATGAACACCGGGGAGCTGTTTTTT.

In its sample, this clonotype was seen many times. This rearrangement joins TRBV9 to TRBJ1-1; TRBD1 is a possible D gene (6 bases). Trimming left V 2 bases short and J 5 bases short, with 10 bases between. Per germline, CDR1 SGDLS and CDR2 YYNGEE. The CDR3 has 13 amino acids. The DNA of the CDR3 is TGTGCCAGCAGCGTCCTTACAGGGACTGAAGCTTTCTTT. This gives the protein CASSVLTGTEAFF.